One sample yielded the 15 T cell receptor beta chains listed below, sequenced in a study of T cells after yellow fever vaccination. TCRdb re-called the 5' RACE reads with MiXCR, one entry per CDR3 protein. The repertoire includes some 250,000 distinct CDR3 sequences, approximately 3.8% of them detected once, and around 19% sits in the top ten. The source was PBMCs, collected 15 days after the yellow fever booster vaccination. Receptors were obtained from a man aged 18 to 30 who received the YFV17D yellow fever vaccine.

This clonotype was counted many times. The rearrangement uses TRBV4-3 and TRBJ1-1; no firm D call. CDR3 size: 15 residues. V lost 0 bases and J lost 7, with 15 bases in between. The germline V gene has CDR1 LGHNA and CDR2 YSLEER. The CDR3 bases are TGCGCCAGCAGCCAAGATATTTCTGGGAGCAGTGAAGCTTTCTTT. Residues: CASSQDISGSSEAFF.

The sample holds many counts of this clonotype. The genes are TRBV20-1 and TRBJ2-7; D remains ambiguous. CDR3 length: 11 amino acids. V was clipped by 0 bases and J by 6 bases, with 6 bases between them. Per the germline V gene, CDR1 is DFQATT and CDR2 is SNEGSKA (reference sequence). Here the CDR3 reads CSAREWVEQYF. The CDR3 nucleotides are TGCAGTGCTAGAGAATGGGTCGAGCAGTACTTC.

This clonotype was recorded at least ten times. J is TRBJ2-1 and V is TRBV7-2; possibly TRBD2 for D (6 bases). V shed 5 bases and J shed 8 bases, with 10 bases lying between them. Germline lookup yields CDR1 SGHTA and CDR2 FQGNSA. The CDR3 totals 12 residues. CDR3 coding DNA: TGTGCCAGCAGCCTCCAGCGGGATGAGCAGTTCTTC. Translation: CASSLQRDEQFF. The full variable domain, completed using reference TRBV7-2 and TRBJ2-1, is GAGVSQSPSNKVTEKGKDVELRCDPISGHTALYWYRQSLGQGLEFLIYFQGNSAPDKSGLPSDRFSAERTGGSVSTLTIQRTQQEDSAVYLCASSLQRDEQFFGPGTRLTVL.

This clonotype was detected ten times or more. This chain links TRBV20-1 with TRBJ1-4; the match to TRBD1 covers 10 bases. Germline CDR1 and CDR2: DFQATT and SNEGSKA (reference sequence). CDR3 length equals 14 residues. The ends lost 0 bases at V and 7 bases at J; junction bases unmatched: 2. DNA of the CDR3: TGCAGTGCTAGAGATCGGACAGGGGGTGAAAAACTGTTTTTT. Its protein product is CSARDRTGGEKLFF.

This clonotype was observed many times. The V call is TRBV11-2, the J call TRBJ2-1; a possible D gene is TRBD1 (6 bases). Germline loops: CDR1 SGHAT, CDR2 FQNNGV. Trimming removed 5 bases from V and 15 bases from J, with 14 bases in between. The CDR3 is 11 amino acids. CDR3 region: CASSPGQTWFF. The CDR3 nucleotides read TGTGCCAGCAGCCCCGGACAGACTTGGTTCTTC.

This clonotype was seen ten or more times. J is TRBJ2-7 and V is TRBV25-1; D is undetermined. Germline V gene lookup returns CDR1 MGHDK and CDR2 SYGVNS. This CDR3 comprises 14 residues. V was clipped by 1 base and J by 2 bases, with 9 bases between them. CDR3 in amino acids: CASSELGGAYEQYF. CDR3 nucleotide sequence: TGTGCCAGCAGTGAATTGGGTGGCGCCTACGAGCAGTACTTC.

This clonotype was recorded many times. The chain links TRBV5-1 to TRBJ1-1; a weak D match, TRBD1 (5 bases). V was clipped by 1 base and J by 5 bases, with 15 bases between them. Germline V gives CDR1 SGHRS, CDR2 YFSETQ. The CDR3 sequence is 15 residues long. CDR3: CASSLLSGGETEAFF. CDR3 nucleotide sequence: TGCGCCAGCAGCTTGTTATCGGGGGGGGAGACTGAAGCTTTCTTT. The whole variable domain, filled in from reference TRBV5-1 and TRBJ1-1, reads KAGVTQTPRYLIKTRGQQVTLSCSPISGHRSVSWYQQTPGQGLQFLFEYFSETQRNKGNFPGRFSGRQFSNSRSEMNVSTLELGDSALYLCASSLLSGGETEAFFGQGTRLTVV.

In its sample, this clonotype was seen many times. The chain links TRBV5-5 to TRBJ1-1; no definite D call. V lost 1 base to trimming and J lost 1 base, with 14 bases between them. The CDR3 runs 16 residues. Germline CDR1 reads SGHKS; CDR2 reads YYEKEE (reference sequence). This CDR3 is CASSLRVGPPNTEAFF. The CDR3, as DNA: TGTGCCAGCAGCTTGCGGGTAGGTCCACCGAACACTGAAGCTTTCTTT. The whole variable domain, remainder taken from reference TRBV5-5 and TRBJ1-1, is DAGVTQSPTHLIKTRGQQVTLRCSPISGHKSVSWYQQVLGQGPQFIFQYYEKEERGRGNFPDRFSARQFPNYSSELNVNALLLGDSALYLCASSLRVGPPNTEAFFGQGTRLTVV.

There are many counts of this clonotype. The chain is built from TRBV7-6 and TRBJ1-6; D unclear. The CDR3 length is 15 residues. The germline V and J ends were trimmed by 0 bases and 8 bases, with 11 bases remaining between them. Germline CDR1 SGHVS, CDR2 FNYEAQ. CDR3 nucleotide sequence: TGTGCCAGCAGCTTAGCGCCGGAACGTTATTCACCCCTCCACTTT. As protein: CASSLAPERYSPLHF.

This clonotype was seen at least ten times. The V call is TRBV4-1, the J call TRBJ2-6; 10 positions match TRBD1. Germline CDR1 is MGHRA and CDR2 is YSYEKL. The CDR3 sequence is 17 residues long. J lost 0 bases, V lost 1 base, and 0 bases had no gene match. The CDR3 sequence is CASSQGQGASGANVLTF. Here the CDR3 DNA reads TGCGCCAGCAGCCAAGGACAGGGGGCCTCTGGGGCCAACGTCCTGACTTTC.

At least ten counts were recorded for this clonotype. The chain combines TRBV27 with TRBJ2-1, with no clear D. Germline V gene sequence: CDR1 MNHEY, CDR2 SMNVEV (reference sequence). The V gene lost 0 bases and the J gene lost 4 bases, with 10 bases spanning the gap. This CDR3 is built from 15 residues. CDR3 loop: CASSLSIVGYNEQFF. In DNA, the CDR3 is TGTGCCAGCAGTTTATCTATCGTAGGGTACAATGAGCAGTTCTTC.

This clonotype was detected many times. The V and J genes are TRBV6-2 or TRBV6-3 and TRBJ2-7; D perhaps matches TRBD2 (6 bases). Trimming shortened V by 4 bases and J by 9 bases, and 10 bases separated the two germline ends. CDR1 and CDR2 from the germline V gene are MNHEY and SVGEGT. The CDR3 loop spans 11 amino acids. The CDR3 protein is CASSWRGRQYV. Here the CDR3 DNA reads TGTGCCAGCAGTTGGCGGGGTAGGCAGTACGTC.

This clonotype has a count of ten or more. J is TRBJ2-3 and V is TRBV7-3; TRBD2 matches 8 bases. The CDR3 runs 15 residues. V shed 5 bases, J shed 5 bases, and the junction held 9 bases outside the gene matches. Germline V CDR1 and CDR2: SGHTA, FQGTGA. The CDR3 loop is CASSPIGLAGDTQYF. The CDR3 DNA is TGTGCCAGCAGCCCAATCGGACTAGCCGGAGATACGCAGTATTTT.

Ten or more counts support this clonotype. CDR3 sequence: CASSRDKRPGELFF. CDR3 DNA sequence: TGTGCCAGCAGTCGGGACAAGAGGCCCGGGGAGCTGTTTTTT. The chain employs TRBV2 and TRBJ2-2, with D tentatively TRBD1 (6 bases). Germline CDR1 and CDR2: SNHLY and FYNNEI. CDR3 size: 14 residues. The V and J ends lost 5 bases and 6 bases respectively, with 13 bases between them.

Ten or more counts support this clonotype. The rearrangement links TRBV5-6 to TRBJ2-7; D call uncertain. V lost 2 bases, J lost 4 bases, and 4 bases lay in between. The CDR3 covers 11 residues. The germline gives CDR1 SGHDT, CDR2 YYEEEE. The CDR3 spells CASSLRYEQYV. The CDR3 nucleotides are TGTGCCAGCAGCTTAAGGTACGAGCAGTACGTC.